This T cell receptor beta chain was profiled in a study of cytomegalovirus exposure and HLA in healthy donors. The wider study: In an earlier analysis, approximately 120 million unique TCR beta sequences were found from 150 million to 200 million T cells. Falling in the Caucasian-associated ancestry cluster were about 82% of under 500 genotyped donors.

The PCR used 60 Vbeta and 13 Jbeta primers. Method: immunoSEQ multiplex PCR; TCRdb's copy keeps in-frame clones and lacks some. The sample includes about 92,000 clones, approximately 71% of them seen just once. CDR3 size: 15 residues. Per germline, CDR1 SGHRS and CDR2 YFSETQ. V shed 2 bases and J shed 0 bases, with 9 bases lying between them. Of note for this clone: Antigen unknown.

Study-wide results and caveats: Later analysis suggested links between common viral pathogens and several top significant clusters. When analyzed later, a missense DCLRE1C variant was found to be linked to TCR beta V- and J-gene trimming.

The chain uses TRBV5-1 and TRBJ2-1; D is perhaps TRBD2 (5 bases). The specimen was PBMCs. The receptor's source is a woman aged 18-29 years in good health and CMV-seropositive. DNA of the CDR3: TGCGCCAGCAGCTTCGCGGGCGGCTCCTACAATGAGCAGTTCTTC. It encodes CASSFAGGSYNEQFF.